A single sample is the source of the 21 T cell receptor beta chains below, sequenced in a study of T cell changes during pregnancy in multiple sclerosis. Sequenced by immunoSEQ multiplex PCR; TCRdb stores in-frame clones only, minus some. The sample has approximately 40,000 clones; around 92% are singletons. What was sequenced was peripheral blood. These receptors came from a female donor with multiple sclerosis, enrolled in a pregnancy study.

V gene TRBV28 combines with J gene TRBJ1-2; D not resolved. Germline V CDR1 and CDR2: MDHEN, SYDVKM. The CDR3 length is 15 residues. Trimming took 6 bases from V and 4 from J, leaving 18 bases between them. The CDR3 region is CASSSSLRGVYGYTF. CDR3 coding DNA: TGTGCCAGCAGCTCTTCTCTCCGCGGGGTCTATGGCTACACCTTC.

This clone was picked up one time. The rearrangement joins TRBV2 to TRBJ2-5; perhaps TRBD2 as D (5 bases). V was clipped by 6 bases and J by 3 bases, with 17 bases between them. Germline assignment: CDR1 SNHLY and CDR2 FYNNEI. CDR3 length equals 15 residues. CDR3 DNA sequence: TGTGCCAGCAGGCACCTAGCACAACTTAAAGAGACCCAGTACTTC. As protein: CASRHLAQLKETQYF.

This chain joins TRBV9 and TRBJ1-5, with D possibly matching TRBD1 (5 bases). Germline lookup yields CDR1 SGDLS and CDR2 YYNGEE. This CDR3 has 16 residues. Trimming left V 6 bases short and J 8 bases short, with 24 bases between. The chain's CDR3 is CASTKWDGGPMEPQHF. Here the CDR3 DNA reads TGTGCCAGCACTAAATGGGACGGAGGGCCTATGGAGCCCCAGCATTTT.

The chain couples TRBV11-2 to TRBJ1-1; D possibly corresponds to TRBD1 (6 bases). V was trimmed by 7 bases and J by 0 bases, leaving 12 bases between them. Looked up from germline, CDR1 is SGHAT and CDR2 is FQNNGV. The CDR3 loop spans 14 amino acids. This CDR3 reads CASIETGLNTEAFF. The DNA for the CDR3 is TGTGCCAGCATTGAGACAGGCTTGAACACTGAAGCTTTCTTT.

The CDR3 spells CASSVGFGAGEDEQYF. CDR3 DNA sequence: TGTGCCAGCAGCGTAGGGTTTGGCGCGGGAGAGGACGAGCAGTACTTC. The V call is TRBV9, the J call TRBJ2-7; TRBD2 aligns across 7 bases. This CDR3 spans 16 amino acids. Germline loops: CDR1 SGDLS, CDR2 YYNGEE. Trimming took 0 bases from V and 5 from J; bases not matched to a gene: 11.

The rearrangement joins TRBV7-8 to TRBJ2-7, with D perhaps matching TRBD2 (7 bases). Germline loops: CDR1 SGHVS, CDR2 FQNEAQ. The V end was cut by 3 bases, the J end by 3 bases, with 9 bases between. The CDR3 extends over 13 amino acids. The CDR3 DNA sequence: TGTGCCAGCAGCTTGGGGGGGCTCTACGAGCAGTACTTC. It is translated as CASSLGGLYEQYF.

V usage is TRBV23-1 and J usage is TRBJ2-3; D not resolved. TRBV23-1 belongs to the ORF category, with a function that is uncertain. V was cut by 0 bases and J by 2 bases, with 12 bases left in between. This CDR3 region has 16 residues. For the CDR3, the DNA is TGCGCCAGCAGTCAATCGTCCCCTGATGACACAGATACGCAGTATTTT. Translating gives CASSQSSPDDTDTQYF.

J is TRBJ2-1 and V is TRBV12-5; 8 bases agree with TRBD2. Germline CDR1 and CDR2: LGHNT and FRNRAP. V lost 5 bases, J lost 6 bases, and 15 bases stayed unmatched. CDR3 length equals 17 residues. CDR3 region: CASGTDPWREAANEQFF. DNA of the CDR3: TGTGCTAGTGGTACCGACCCGTGGCGGGAGGCCGCCAATGAGCAGTTCTTC.

The chain joins TRBV28 to TRBJ2-1; TRBD2 matches 9 bases. This CDR3 comprises 17 residues. CDR1 MDHEN and CDR2 SYDVKM come from the germline V gene. Trimming at V came to 4 bases and at J to 2 bases, leaving 9 bases not matched to a gene. The CDR3 nucleotides read TGTGCCAGCAGTTCCTCATCTAGCGGGGAGCCCTACAATGAGCAGTTCTTC. It translates to CASSSSSSGEPYNEQFF.

V gene TRBV7-9 combines with J gene TRBJ2-7; D may be TRBD2 (6 bases). V dropped 4 bases and J dropped 0 bases, with 10 bases sitting between them. The germline CDR1 and CDR2 sequences are SEHNR and FQNEAQ (reference sequence). The CDR3 runs to 14 residues. This CDR3 reads CASSSPGLSYEQYF. DNA of the CDR3: TGTGCCAGCAGCTCTCCGGGACTCTCCTACGAGCAGTACTTC.

The chain recombines TRBV13 with TRBJ2-6, with D possibly matching TRBD1 (6 bases). Trimming took 3 bases from V and 3 from J, leaving 12 bases between them. Germline lookup yields CDR1 PRHDT and CDR2 FYEKMQ (reference sequence). This CDR3 spans 16 amino acids. CDR3 residues: CASSLPLGGGANVLTF. The CDR3 DNA follows: TGTGCCAGCAGCTTGCCCCTAGGGGGTGGGGCCAACGTCCTGACTTTC.

The chain combines TRBV25-1 with TRBJ2-6; TRBD2 agrees at 8 bases. J gave up 1 base and V 5 bases, and 10 bases lay outside the gene matches. The CDR3 has 18 amino acids. Germline V gene sequence: CDR1 MGHDK, CDR2 SYGVNS. CDR3 coding DNA: TGTGCCAGCAGTCCGGGAGGGGGGCCAAGGTCTGGGGCCAACGTCCTGACTTTC. It codes for CASSPGGGPRSGANVLTF.

This chain links TRBV18 with TRBJ1-1, with 7 bases fitting TRBD1. From germline, CDR1 is KGHSH and CDR2 LQKENI. J was trimmed by 4 bases and V by 3 bases; bases with no gene match: 11. This CDR3 is 16 amino acids long. This chain's CDR3 is CASSPGRGRLVTEAFF. For the CDR3, the DNA is TGTGCCAGCTCACCGGGGAGGGGGCGGTTGGTCACTGAAGCTTTCTTT.

The chain is built from TRBV9 and TRBJ2-1, with 9 nucleotides matching TRBD1. The CDR3 totals 16 residues. The J segment lost 2 bases and the V segment lost 4 bases, leaving 7 bases of the junction unmatched. CDR1 is SGDLS and CDR2 is YYNGEE in the germline V gene. This CDR3 is CASSLTGTGPYNEQFF. The CDR3 coding sequence is TGTGCCAGCAGCTTAACCGGGACAGGGCCCTACAATGAGCAGTTCTTC.

The V and J genes are TRBV4-2 and TRBJ2-1, with 10 positions matching TRBD2. This CDR3 contains 16 residues. CDR1 is LGHNA and CDR2 is YNFKEQ in the germline V gene. The junction had 7 bases not matched to a gene; V was cut back by 4 bases and J by 4 bases. The CDR3 is CASSPQWTSGYNEQFF. As DNA, the CDR3 is TGTGCCAGCAGCCCCCAATGGACTAGCGGATACAATGAGCAGTTCTTC.

The chain joins TRBV10-1 to TRBJ2-5, with D unresolved. The ends were cut back, 0 bases at V and 1 base at J, with 6 bases in the middle. Per germline, CDR1 WNHNN and CDR2 SYGVQD (reference sequence). There are 14 residues in the CDR3. The CDR3 spells CASSESGVQETQYF. The DNA for the CDR3 is TGCGCCAGCAGTGAGTCCGGCGTCCAAGAGACCCAGTACTTC.

V and J are TRBV5-5 and TRBJ1-2; tentative D call: TRBD1 (5 bases). Germline V gives CDR1 SGHKS, CDR2 YYEKEE (reference sequence). The CDR3 has 16 residues. V lost 1 base, J lost 4 bases, and 17 bases lay in between. CDR3 bases: TGTGCCAGCAGCTTGTTTATGACAGACCAGTCCTATGGCTACACCTTC. This codes for CASSLFMTDQSYGYTF. The whole variable domain, filled in from reference TRBV5-5 and TRBJ1-2, reads DAGVTQSPTHLIKTRGQQVTLRCSPISGHKSVSWYQQVLGQGPQFIFQYYEKEERGRGNFPDRFSARQFPNYSSELNVNALLLGDSALYLCASSLFMTDQSYGYTFGSGTRLTVV.

The gene calls are TRBV14 and TRBJ2-7; D may be TRBD1 or TRBD2 (5 bases each). V lost 6 bases to trimming and J lost 6 bases, with 15 bases between them. The length of the CDR3 is 13 residues. Germline-derived CDR1 and CDR2 are SGHDN and FVKESK. CDR3 region: CASSGGWIAEQYF. As DNA, the CDR3 is TGTGCCAGCAGTGGGGGTTGGATTGCCGAGCAGTACTTC. Together with reference TRBV14 and TRBJ2-7, the CDR3 gives the full variable domain: EAGVTQFPSHSVIEKGQTVTLRCDPISGHDNLYWYRRVMGKEIKFLLHFVKESKQDESGMPNNRFLAERTGGTYSTLKVQPAELEDSGVYFCASSGGWIAEQYFGPGTRLTVT.

This clone turned up a few times. V and J are TRBV2 and TRBJ2-1; the match to TRBD2 covers 9 bases. The CDR3 extends over 16 amino acids. The junction had 5 bases not matched to a gene; V was cut back by 0 bases and J by 5 bases. The V gene's germline CDR1 is SNHLY and CDR2 FYNNEI. CDR3 residues: CASSEARGGLNNEQFF. The CDR3 bases are TGTGCCAGCAGTGAAGCGCGGGGGGGTTTAAACAATGAGCAGTTCTTC.

CDR3: CASSLEMTGGDNGYTF. The CDR3 DNA follows: TGTGCCAGCAGCTTAGAAATGACAGGGGGCGACAATGGCTACACCTTC. This sequence joins TRBV7-9 and TRBJ1-2; 10 bases fit TRBD1. Per the germline V gene, CDR1 is SEHNR and CDR2 is FQNEAQ (reference sequence). The J segment lost 6 bases and the V segment lost 1 base, leaving 8 bases of the junction unmatched. The CDR3 runs to 16 residues. The full variable domain, rest sourced from reference TRBV7-9 and TRBJ1-2, is DTGVSQNPRHKITKRGQNVTFRCDPISEHNRLYWYRQTLGQGPEFLTYFQNEAQLEKSRLLSDRFSAERPKGSFSTLEIQRTEQGDSAMYLCASSLEMTGGDNGYTFGSGTRLTVV.

CDR3 sequence reads: CASSLSMAGGTEQFF. The CDR3 bases are TGTGCCAGCAGTTTATCGATGGCTGGGGGTACTGAGCAGTTCTTC. V gene TRBV27 combines with J gene TRBJ2-1, with D perhaps TRBD1 or TRBD2 (5 bases each). Germline assignment: CDR1 MNHEY and CDR2 SMNVEV (reference sequence). Trimming pared 0 bases from V and 9 bases from J, leaving 15 bases between. The CDR3 loop spans 15 amino acids.